The rows below give T cell receptor beta chains drawn from one sample of a study of shared clonotypes between healthy human individuals. The data were produced by immunoSEQ multiplex PCR, yet TCRdb's version contains in-frame clones alone and is incomplete. The data contain millions of clones, around 90% of them seen just once; the ten biggest clones take up around 0.14%. The sequenced sample was naive CD4+ T cells sorted from blood. The source of these receptors is a man between 18 and 35 years old in good health. Each CDR3 is given with its conserved first and last residue. The D gene is left open where the match is weak. Clone size is stated in some rows and not others, as once, few, many or a class when expanded.

d_call: TRBD2
clone_size: -
j_call: TRBJ2-1
v_call: TRBV2
cdr3_aa: CASSEARTSGRARYEQFF
cdr3_nt: TGTGCCAGCAGTGAAGCGCGGACTAGCGGGAGGGCCAGGTATGAGCAGTTCTTC

d_call: -
clone_size: once
j_call: TRBJ2-7
v_call: TRBV13
cdr3_aa: CASSRTGNPYEQYF
cdr3_nt: TGTGCCAGCAGCCGTACGGGGAACCCCTACGAGCAGTACTTC

d_call: -
clone_size: -
j_call: TRBJ2-7
v_call: TRBV4-3
cdr3_aa: CASSPDAGYEQYF
cdr3_nt: TGCGCCAGCAGCCCCGACGCGGGCTACGAGCAGTACTTC

d_call: -
clone_size: once
j_call: TRBJ2-4
v_call: TRBV2
cdr3_aa: CASSPKTTGKNIQYF
cdr3_nt: TGTGCCAGCAGTCCCAAGACAACGGGGAAAAACATTCAGTACTTC

d_call: -
clone_size: -
j_call: TRBJ1-6
v_call: TRBV7-9
cdr3_aa: CASSPRAGSNSPLHF
cdr3_nt: TGTGCCAGCAGCCCCCGGGCAGGTTCTAATTCACCCCTCCACTTT

d_call: -
clone_size: once
j_call: TRBJ2-7
v_call: TRBV7-2
cdr3_aa: CASSSGPYEQYF
cdr3_nt: TGTGCCAGCAGCTCTGGACCCTACGAGCAGTACTTC

d_call: -
clone_size: -
j_call: TRBJ2-1
v_call: TRBV5-1
cdr3_aa: CASSFGPNNEQFF
cdr3_nt: TGCGCCAGCAGCTTCGGACCTAACAATGAGCAGTTCTTC

d_call: -
clone_size: -
j_call: TRBJ1-6
v_call: TRBV14
cdr3_aa: CASSHPGGGERVHF
cdr3_nt: TGTGCCAGCAGCCACCCCGGCGGAGGGGAGCGCGTCCACTTT

d_call: TRBD2
clone_size: -
j_call: TRBJ2-5
v_call: TRBV5-1
cdr3_aa: CASSFSGAPETQYF
cdr3_nt: TGCGCCAGCAGCTTCAGCGGGGCCCCCGAGACCCAGTACTTC

d_call: TRBD1
clone_size: -
j_call: TRBJ1-4
v_call: TRBV7-9
cdr3_aa: CASSFQDRPNEKLFF
cdr3_nt: TGTGCCAGCAGCTTTCAGGACAGGCCTAATGAAAAACTGTTTTTT

d_call: TRBD1
clone_size: few
j_call: TRBJ1-1
v_call: TRBV30
cdr3_aa: CAWGQANTEAFF
cdr3_nt: TGTGCCTGGGGACAGGCGAACACTGAAGCTTTCTTT

d_call: -
clone_size: few
j_call: TRBJ1-6
v_call: TRBV9
cdr3_aa: CASSDPRGGLMNSPLHF
cdr3_nt: TGTGCCAGCAGCGATCCTAGAGGGGGACTGATGAATTCACCCCTCCACTTT

d_call: TRBD2
clone_size: -
j_call: TRBJ2-6
v_call: TRBV5-1
cdr3_aa: CASSWEGSGANVLTF
cdr3_nt: TGCGCCAGCAGCTGGGAGGGCTCTGGGGCCAACGTCCTGACTTTC

d_call: TRBD2
clone_size: -
j_call: TRBJ2-1
v_call: TRBV28
cdr3_aa: CASSLGLAGYNEQFF
cdr3_nt: TGTGCCAGCAGTTTGGGACTAGCGGGATACAATGAGCAGTTCTTC

d_call: TRBD1
clone_size: -
j_call: TRBJ1-2
v_call: TRBV28
cdr3_aa: CASSLTRGLSKGYTF
cdr3_nt: TGTGCCAGCAGTTTAACCAGGGGGCTATCCAAGGGCTACACCTTC

d_call: -
clone_size: -
j_call: TRBJ1-1
v_call: TRBV7-2
cdr3_aa: CASSTTTGRGTEAFF
cdr3_nt: TGTGCCAGCAGCACCACCACAGGGCGGGGGACTGAAGCTTTCTTT

d_call: -
clone_size: -
j_call: TRBJ2-3
v_call: TRBV2
cdr3_aa: CASSEASTDTQYF
cdr3_nt: TGTGCCAGCAGTGAGGCTAGCACAGATACGCAGTATTTT

d_call: -
clone_size: -
j_call: TRBJ2-2
v_call: TRBV5-1
cdr3_aa: CASSLGPGELFF
cdr3_nt: TGCGCCAGCAGCCTGGGGCCCGGGGAGCTGTTTTTT

d_call: -
clone_size: -
j_call: TRBJ2-2
v_call: TRBV28
cdr3_aa: CASSLAGNTGELFF
cdr3_nt: TGTGCCAGCAGTTTGGCAGGGAACACCGGGGAGCTGTTTTTT

d_call: -
clone_size: few
j_call: TRBJ1-6
v_call: TRBV9
cdr3_aa: CASSVEGTTSSPLHF
cdr3_nt: TGTGCCAGCAGCGTAGAAGGGACCACGAGTTCACCCCTCCACTTT

d_call: -
clone_size: -
j_call: TRBJ1-2
v_call: TRBV7-2
cdr3_aa: CASSQDSSSDGYTF
cdr3_nt: TGTGCCAGCAGCCAGGACAGCAGCTCGGATGGCTACACCTTC

d_call: -
clone_size: -
j_call: TRBJ1-1
v_call: TRBV6-5
cdr3_aa: CASSGTLNTEAFF
cdr3_nt: TGTGCCAGCAGTGGCACGTTGAACACTGAAGCTTTCTTT

d_call: TRBD1
clone_size: once
j_call: TRBJ2-7
v_call: TRBV13
cdr3_aa: CASSLRIDRGRVGEQYF
cdr3_nt: TGTGCCAGCAGCCTCAGAATTGACAGGGGGCGCGTCGGCGAGCAGTACTTC

d_call: -
clone_size: once
j_call: TRBJ2-1
v_call: TRBV6-1
cdr3_aa: CASIPGRGSHEQFF
cdr3_nt: TGTGCCAGCATCCCCGGGCGGGGATCCCATGAGCAGTTCTTC

d_call: TRBD2
clone_size: -
j_call: TRBJ2-1
v_call: TRBV7-2
cdr3_aa: CASSLNRPSGIWGGEQFF
cdr3_nt: TGTGCCAGCAGCTTAAATCGTCCTAGCGGGATATGGGGCGGTGAGCAGTTCTTC

d_call: -
clone_size: -
j_call: TRBJ2-3
v_call: TRBV5-1
cdr3_aa: CASRSLGADTQYF
cdr3_nt: TGCGCCAGCAGATCCCTTGGGGCAGATACGCAGTATTTT

d_call: -
clone_size: -
j_call: TRBJ2-2
v_call: TRBV5-1
cdr3_aa: CASSLVAGELFF
cdr3_nt: TGCGCCAGCAGCTTGGTGGCCGGGGAGCTGTTTTTT

d_call: -
clone_size: -
j_call: TRBJ1-1
v_call: TRBV18
cdr3_aa: CASSPPNANTEAFF
cdr3_nt: TGTGCCAGCTCACCACCCAACGCGAACACTGAAGCTTTCTTT

d_call: -
clone_size: -
j_call: TRBJ2-7
v_call: TRBV11-2
cdr3_aa: CASSLGGKTYEQYF
cdr3_nt: TGTGCCAGCAGCTTAGGGGGCAAGACATACGAGCAGTACTTC

d_call: -
clone_size: -
j_call: TRBJ2-3
v_call: TRBV7-2
cdr3_aa: CASSPSRDRTDTQYF
cdr3_nt: TGTGCCAGCAGCCCGAGCAGGGACCGCACAGATACGCAGTATTTT

d_call: -
clone_size: -
j_call: TRBJ2-3
v_call: TRBV6-5
cdr3_aa: CASRLGGVGTDTQYF
cdr3_nt: TGTGCCAGCAGACTAGGCGGGGTGGGCACAGATACGCAGTATTTT

d_call: TRBD2
clone_size: -
j_call: TRBJ2-3
v_call: TRBV4-2
cdr3_aa: CASSQDLLAGSTDTQYF
cdr3_nt: TGTGCCAGCAGCCAAGATCTTCTAGCGGGAAGCACAGATACGCAGTATTTT

d_call: -
clone_size: -
j_call: TRBJ2-5
v_call: TRBV29-1
cdr3_aa: CSVVVQGHQETQYF
cdr3_nt: TGCAGCGTTGTGGTCCAGGGACACCAAGAGACCCAGTACTTC

d_call: -
clone_size: once
j_call: TRBJ1-1
v_call: TRBV7-9
cdr3_aa: CASSLAGTMNTEAFF
cdr3_nt: TGTGCCAGCAGCTTAGCTGGGACCATGAACACTGAAGCTTTCTTT

d_call: TRBD1
clone_size: -
j_call: TRBJ2-7
v_call: TRBV7-9
cdr3_aa: CASSPTRRQGGSYEQYF
cdr3_nt: TGTGCCAGCAGCCCAACACGACGACAGGGCGGGTCCTACGAGCAGTACTTC

d_call: -
clone_size: -
j_call: TRBJ1-4
v_call: TRBV7-2
cdr3_aa: CASSLVGLVLDEKLFF
cdr3_nt: TGTGCCAGCAGCTTAGTAGGGTTAGTTTTGGATGAAAAACTGTTTTTT

d_call: TRBD2
clone_size: once
j_call: TRBJ2-1
v_call: TRBV19
cdr3_aa: CASSIATGTPSGTSGYNEQFF
cdr3_nt: TGTGCCAGTAGTATAGCTACTGGGACACCTTCCGGGACTAGCGGCTACAATGAGCAGTTCTTC

d_call: -
clone_size: -
j_call: TRBJ2-1
v_call: TRBV27
cdr3_aa: CASSLIGQSSYNEQFF
cdr3_nt: TGTGCCAGCAGTTTAATTGGACAGAGCTCCTACAATGAGCAGTTCTTC

d_call: -
clone_size: once
j_call: TRBJ2-2
v_call: TRBV5-1
cdr3_aa: CASSLEGGSGELFF
cdr3_nt: TGCGCCAGCAGCTTGGAAGGCGGATCCGGGGAGCTGTTTTTT

d_call: -
clone_size: -
j_call: TRBJ2-3
v_call: TRBV10-1
cdr3_aa: CASSESTSRDTQYF
cdr3_nt: TGCGCCAGCAGTGAGTCAACTAGCAGAGATACGCAGTATTTT